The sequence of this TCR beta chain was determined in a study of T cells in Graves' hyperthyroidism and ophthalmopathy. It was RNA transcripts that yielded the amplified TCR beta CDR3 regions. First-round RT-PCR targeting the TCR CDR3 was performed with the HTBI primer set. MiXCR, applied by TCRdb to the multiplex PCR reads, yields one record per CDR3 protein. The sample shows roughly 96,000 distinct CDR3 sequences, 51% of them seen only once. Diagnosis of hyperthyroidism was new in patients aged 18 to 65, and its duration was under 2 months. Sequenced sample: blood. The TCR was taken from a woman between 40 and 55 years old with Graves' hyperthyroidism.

The CDR3 region has the DNA TGCAGTGCTAGGCCACTAGCGGGAGCGGGGACCCAGTACTTC. Translated, it gives CSARPLAGAGTQYF. The V and J genes are TRBV20-1 and TRBJ2-5; 11 bases are a match to TRBD2. CDR1 is DFQATT and CDR2 is SNEGSKA in the germline V gene (reference sequence). The CDR3 has 14 residues. The V segment lost 3 bases and the J segment 7 bases; nucleotides outside the gene matches: 7.